The sequence of this TCR beta chain was determined in a study of early stage breast cancer tumors. Study context: The ER+/PR+/HER2- tumors included 7 to 9 ductal and a few lobular carcinomas. Study-wide results and limits: Most shared enriched TCRB sequences were commonly generated ones.

TCRdb's table, derived via immunoSEQ multiplex PCR, lists solely in-frame clones and lacks some. The data contain 25,000 to 30,000 clones, 72% of them singletons. V was clipped by 4 bases and J by 4 bases; unmatched bases: 5. CDR1 is SGHKS, CDR2 YYEKEE, per germline (reference sequence). The CDR3 runs 15 residues. Turning to this clone: Its antigen is as yet unknown.

The material sequenced was blood. The source of this sequence is a person aged 45-60 years with breast cancer. The chain uses TRBV5-5 and TRBJ1-5; 10 nucleotides agree with TRBD1. In DNA form, the CDR3 reads TGTGCCAGCAGCCCGACAGGGGGCGGAAATCAGCCCCAGCATTTT. It is translated as CASSPTGGGNQPQHF.